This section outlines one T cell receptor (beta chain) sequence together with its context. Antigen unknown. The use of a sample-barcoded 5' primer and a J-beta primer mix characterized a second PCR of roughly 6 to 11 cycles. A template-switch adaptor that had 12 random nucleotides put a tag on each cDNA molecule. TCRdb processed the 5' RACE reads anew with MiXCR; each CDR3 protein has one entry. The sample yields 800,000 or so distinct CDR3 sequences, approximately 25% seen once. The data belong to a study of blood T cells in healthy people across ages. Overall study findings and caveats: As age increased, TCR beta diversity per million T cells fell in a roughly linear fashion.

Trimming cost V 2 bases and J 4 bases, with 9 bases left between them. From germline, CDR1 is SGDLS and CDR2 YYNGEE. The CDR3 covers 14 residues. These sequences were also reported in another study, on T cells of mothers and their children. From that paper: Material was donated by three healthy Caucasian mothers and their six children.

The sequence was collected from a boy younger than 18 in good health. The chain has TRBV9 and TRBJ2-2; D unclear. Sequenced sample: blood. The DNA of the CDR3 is TGTGCCAGCAGCGTCTATCACGGCACCGGGGAGCTGTTTTTT. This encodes CASSVYHGTGELFF.